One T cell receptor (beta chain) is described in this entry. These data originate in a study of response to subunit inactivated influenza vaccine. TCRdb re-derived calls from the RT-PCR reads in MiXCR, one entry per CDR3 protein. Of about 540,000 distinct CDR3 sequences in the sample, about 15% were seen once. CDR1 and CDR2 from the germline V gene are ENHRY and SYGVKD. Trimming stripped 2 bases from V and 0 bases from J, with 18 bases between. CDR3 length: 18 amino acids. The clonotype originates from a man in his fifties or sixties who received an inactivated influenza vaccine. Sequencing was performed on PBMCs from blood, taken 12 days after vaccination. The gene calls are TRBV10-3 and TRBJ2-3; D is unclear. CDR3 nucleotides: TGTGCCATCAGTGAGGCGGTGTACTCCTCTCCTAGCACAGATACGCAGTATTTT. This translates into CAISEAVYSSPSTDTQYF.